The clone carrying this TCR beta chain was counted at least ten times. This sample was included in a study of breast tumors, draining lymph nodes, adjacent tissues. MiXCR was run by TCRdb on the multiplex PCR reads, yielding one entry per CDR3 protein. The table records approximately 22,000 distinct CDR3 sequences, under 75% of them present only once. The source material was tumor-adjacent breast tissue. This receptor was obtained from a female donor with breast cancer. Some clones in this sample may be carry-over from other donors' samples.

In nucleotides, the CDR3 is TGTGCCAGCAGCCAAGGGGCCAGCGGGGGCCTCCAAGAGACCCAGTACTTC. Protein sequence: CASSQGASGGLQETQYF. J is TRBJ2-5 and V is TRBV4-2; 8 bases line up with TRBD2. CDR1 is LGHNA and CDR2 is YNFKEQ in the germline V gene. The CDR3 length is 17 residues. J lost 1 base, V lost 1 base, and 8 bases had no gene match.